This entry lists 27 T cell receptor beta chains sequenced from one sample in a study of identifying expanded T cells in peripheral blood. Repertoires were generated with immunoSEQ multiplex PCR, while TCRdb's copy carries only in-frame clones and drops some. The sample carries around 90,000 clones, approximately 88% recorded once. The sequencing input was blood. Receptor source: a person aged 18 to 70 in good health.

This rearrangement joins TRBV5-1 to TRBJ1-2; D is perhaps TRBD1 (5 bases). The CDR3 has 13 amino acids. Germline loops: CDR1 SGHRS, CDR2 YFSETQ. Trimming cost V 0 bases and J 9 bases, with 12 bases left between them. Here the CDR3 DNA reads TGCGCCAGCAGCTTGGAGTCAGGGTCTAGCTACACCTTC. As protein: CASSLESGSSYTF. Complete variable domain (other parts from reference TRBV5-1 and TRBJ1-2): KAGVTQTPRYLIKTRGQQVTLSCSPISGHRSVSWYQQTPGQGLQFLFEYFSETQRNKGNFPGRFSGRQFSNSRSEMNVSTLELGDSALYLCASSLESGSSYTFGSGTRLTVV.

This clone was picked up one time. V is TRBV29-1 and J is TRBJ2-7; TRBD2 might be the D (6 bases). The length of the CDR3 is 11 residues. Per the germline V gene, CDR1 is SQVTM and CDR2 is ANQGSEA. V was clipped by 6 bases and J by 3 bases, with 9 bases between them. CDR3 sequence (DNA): TGCAGCGTGGACGGGGGCTACGAGCAGTACTTC. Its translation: CSVDGGYEQYF.

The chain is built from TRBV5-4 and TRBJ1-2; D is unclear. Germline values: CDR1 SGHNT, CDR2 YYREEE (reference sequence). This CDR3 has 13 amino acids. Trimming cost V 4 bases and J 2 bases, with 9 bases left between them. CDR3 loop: CASSEDLNYGYTF. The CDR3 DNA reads TGTGCCAGCAGCGAGGACCTAAACTATGGCTACACCTTC.

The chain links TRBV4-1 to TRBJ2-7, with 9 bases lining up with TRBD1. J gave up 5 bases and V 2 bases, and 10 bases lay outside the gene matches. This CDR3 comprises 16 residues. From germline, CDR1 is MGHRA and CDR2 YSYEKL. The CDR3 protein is CASSQIYRGRINEQYF. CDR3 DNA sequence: TGCGCCAGCAGCCAAATATACAGGGGGCGTATCAACGAGCAGTACTTC.

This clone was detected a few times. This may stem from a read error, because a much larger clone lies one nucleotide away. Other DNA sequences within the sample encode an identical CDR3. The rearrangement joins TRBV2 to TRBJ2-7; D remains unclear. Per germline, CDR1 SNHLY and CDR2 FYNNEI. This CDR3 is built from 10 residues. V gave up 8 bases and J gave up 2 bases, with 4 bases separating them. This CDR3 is CASGPYEQYF. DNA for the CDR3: TGTGCCAGCGGACCCTACGAGCAGTACTTC.

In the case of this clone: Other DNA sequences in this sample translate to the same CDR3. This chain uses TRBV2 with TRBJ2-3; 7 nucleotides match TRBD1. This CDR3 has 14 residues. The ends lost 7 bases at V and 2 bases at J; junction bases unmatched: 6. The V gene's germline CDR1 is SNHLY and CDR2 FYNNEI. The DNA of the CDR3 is TGTGCCAGCAAGGGACAGTCCTCCACAGATACGCAGTATTTT. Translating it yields CASKGQSSTDTQYF.

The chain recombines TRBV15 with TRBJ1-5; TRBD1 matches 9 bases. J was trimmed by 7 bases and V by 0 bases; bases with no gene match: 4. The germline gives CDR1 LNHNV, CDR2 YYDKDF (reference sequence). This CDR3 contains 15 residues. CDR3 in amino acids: CATSRDGQGRQPQHF. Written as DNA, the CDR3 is TGTGCCACCAGCAGAGATGGACAGGGGAGGCAGCCCCAGCATTTT.

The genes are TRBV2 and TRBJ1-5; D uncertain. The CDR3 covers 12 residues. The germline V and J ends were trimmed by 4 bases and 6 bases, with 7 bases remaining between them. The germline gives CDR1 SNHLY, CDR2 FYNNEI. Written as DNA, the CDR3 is TGTGCCAGCAGTGTCTTGGGTCAGCCCCAGCATTTT. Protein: CASSVLGQPQHF.

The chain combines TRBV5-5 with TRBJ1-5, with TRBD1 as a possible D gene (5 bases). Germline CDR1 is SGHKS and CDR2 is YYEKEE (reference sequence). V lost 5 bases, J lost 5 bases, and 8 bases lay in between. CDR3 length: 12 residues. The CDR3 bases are TGTGCCAGCAGTCTACAGGATCAGCCCCAGCATTTT. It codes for CASSLQDQPQHF.

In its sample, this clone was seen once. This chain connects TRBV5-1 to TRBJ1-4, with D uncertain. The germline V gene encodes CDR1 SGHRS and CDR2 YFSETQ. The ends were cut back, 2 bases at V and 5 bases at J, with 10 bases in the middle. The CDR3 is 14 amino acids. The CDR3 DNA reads TGCGCCAGCAGCTTATCACCGGAGAATGAAAAACTGTTTTTT. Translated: CASSLSPENEKLFF.

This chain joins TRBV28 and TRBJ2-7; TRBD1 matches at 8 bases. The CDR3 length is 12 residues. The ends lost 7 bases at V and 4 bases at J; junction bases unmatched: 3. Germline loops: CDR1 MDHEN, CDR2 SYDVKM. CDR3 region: CASIDRGYEQYF. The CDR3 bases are TGTGCCAGCATTGACAGGGGATACGAGCAGTACTTC.

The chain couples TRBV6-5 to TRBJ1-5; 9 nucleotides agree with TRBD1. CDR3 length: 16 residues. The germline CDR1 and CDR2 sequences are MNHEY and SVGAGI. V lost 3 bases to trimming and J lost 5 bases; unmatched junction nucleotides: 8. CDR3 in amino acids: CASSYPGTGLHQPQHF. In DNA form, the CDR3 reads TGTGCCAGCAGTTATCCTGGGACAGGGCTCCATCAGCCCCAGCATTTT.

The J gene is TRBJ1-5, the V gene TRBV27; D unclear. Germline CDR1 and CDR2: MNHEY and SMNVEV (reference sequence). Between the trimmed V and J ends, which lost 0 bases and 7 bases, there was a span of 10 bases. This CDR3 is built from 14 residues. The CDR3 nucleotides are TGTGCCAGCAGTTTATCCGGAATTACCCAGCCCCAGCATTTT. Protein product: CASSLSGITQPQHF.

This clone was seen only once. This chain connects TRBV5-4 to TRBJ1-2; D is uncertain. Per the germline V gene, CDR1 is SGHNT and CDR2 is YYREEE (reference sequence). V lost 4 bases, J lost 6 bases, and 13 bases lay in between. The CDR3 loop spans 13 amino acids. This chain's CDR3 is CASSQPQVHGYTF. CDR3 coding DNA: TGTGCCAGCAGCCAACCCCAGGTTCATGGCTACACCTTC.

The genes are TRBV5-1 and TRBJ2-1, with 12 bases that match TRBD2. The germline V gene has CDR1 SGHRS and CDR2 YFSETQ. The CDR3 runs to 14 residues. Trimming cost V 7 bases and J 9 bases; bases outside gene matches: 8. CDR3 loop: CASHLAGGPVEQFF. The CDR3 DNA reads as TGCGCCAGCCACCTAGCGGGGGGGCCCGTTGAGCAGTTCTTC.

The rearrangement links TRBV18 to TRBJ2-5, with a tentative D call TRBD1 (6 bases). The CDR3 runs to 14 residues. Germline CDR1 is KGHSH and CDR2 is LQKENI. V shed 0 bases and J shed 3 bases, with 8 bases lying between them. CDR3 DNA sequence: TGTGCCAGCTCACCACCGTCAGGGGAAGAGACCCAGTACTTC. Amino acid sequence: CASSPPSGEETQYF.

CDR3 DNA sequence: TGCGCCAGCAGCTCTCGGACCCACTCTGGGGCCAACGTCCTGACTTTC. This gives the protein CASSSRTHSGANVLTF. The rearrangement links TRBV5-1 to TRBJ2-6, with unresolved D. Germline CDR1 is SGHRS and CDR2 is YFSETQ. V dropped 3 bases and J dropped 0 bases, with 10 bases sitting between them. This CDR3 spans 16 amino acids.

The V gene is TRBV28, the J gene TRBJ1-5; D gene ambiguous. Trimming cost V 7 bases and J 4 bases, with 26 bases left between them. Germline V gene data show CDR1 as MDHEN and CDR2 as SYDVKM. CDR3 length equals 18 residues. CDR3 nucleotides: TGTGCCAGCAATTTTAGCCCAGGTTTAGGTTCGCTAAATCAGCCCCAGCATTTT. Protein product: CASNFSPGLGSLNQPQHF.

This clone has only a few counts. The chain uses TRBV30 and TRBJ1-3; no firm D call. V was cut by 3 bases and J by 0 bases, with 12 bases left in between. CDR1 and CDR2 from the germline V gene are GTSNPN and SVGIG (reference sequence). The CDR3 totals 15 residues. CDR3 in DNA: TGTGCCTGGAGAAGCGCAGTACTCTCTGGAAACACCATATATTTT. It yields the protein CAWRSAVLSGNTIYF.

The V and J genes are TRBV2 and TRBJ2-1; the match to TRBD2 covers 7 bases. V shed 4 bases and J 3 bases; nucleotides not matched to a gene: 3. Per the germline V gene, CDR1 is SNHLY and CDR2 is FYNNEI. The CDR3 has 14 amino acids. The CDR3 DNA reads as TGTGCCAGCAGTGGCACGGGGGGCTACAATGAGCAGTTCTTC. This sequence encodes CASSGTGGYNEQFF. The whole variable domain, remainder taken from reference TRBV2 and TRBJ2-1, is EPEVTQTPSHQVTQMGQEVILRCVPISNHLYFYWYRQILGQKVEFLVSFYNNEISEKSEIFDDQFSVERPDGSNFTLKIRSTKLEDSAMYFCASSGTGGYNEQFFGPGTRLTVL.

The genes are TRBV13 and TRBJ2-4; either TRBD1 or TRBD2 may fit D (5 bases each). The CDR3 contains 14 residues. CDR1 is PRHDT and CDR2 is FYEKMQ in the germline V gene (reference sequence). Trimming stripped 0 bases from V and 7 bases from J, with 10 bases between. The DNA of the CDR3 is TGTGCCAGCAGCTTAGGGGGCAGGGAGAACATTCAGTACTTC. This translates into CASSLGGRENIQYF.

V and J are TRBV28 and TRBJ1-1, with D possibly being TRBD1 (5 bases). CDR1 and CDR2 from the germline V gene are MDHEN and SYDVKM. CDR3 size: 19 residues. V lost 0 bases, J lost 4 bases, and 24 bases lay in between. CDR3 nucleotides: TGTGCCAGCAGTTTATGGAATATTGGACAACCCAGGTTAAGCACTGAAGCTTTCTTT. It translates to CASSLWNIGQPRLSTEAFF.

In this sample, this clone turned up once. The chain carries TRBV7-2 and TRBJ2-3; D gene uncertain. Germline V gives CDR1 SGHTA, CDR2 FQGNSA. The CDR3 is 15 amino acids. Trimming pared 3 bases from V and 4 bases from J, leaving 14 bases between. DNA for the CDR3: TGTGCCAGCAGCTTCAGTCCAGTTGAGTCAGATACGCAGTATTTT. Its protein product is CASSFSPVESDTQYF.

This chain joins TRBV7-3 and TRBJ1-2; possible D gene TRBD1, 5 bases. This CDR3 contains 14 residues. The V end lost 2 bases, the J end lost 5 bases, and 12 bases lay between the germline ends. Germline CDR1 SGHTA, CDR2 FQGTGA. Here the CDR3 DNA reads TGTGCCAGCAGCTTAGGGCAGGGAGGGTATGGCTACACCTTC. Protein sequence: CASSLGQGGYGYTF. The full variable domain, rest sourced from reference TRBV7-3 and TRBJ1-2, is GAGVSQTPSNKVTEKGKYVELRCDPISGHTALYWYRQSLGQGPEFLIYFQGTGAADDSGLPNDRFFAVRPEGSVSTLKIQRTERGDSAVYLCASSLGQGGYGYTFGSGTRLTVV.

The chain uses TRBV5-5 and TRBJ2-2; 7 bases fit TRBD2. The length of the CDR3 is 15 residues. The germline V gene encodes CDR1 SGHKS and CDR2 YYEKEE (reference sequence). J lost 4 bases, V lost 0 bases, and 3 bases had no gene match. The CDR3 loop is CASSLGGRVTGELFF. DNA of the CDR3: TGTGCCAGCAGCTTGGGAGGGAGGGTCACCGGGGAGCTGTTTTTT.

This CDR3 reads CSVGQGNNSPLHF. CDR3 DNA: TGCAGCGTCGGACAGGGTAATAATTCACCCCTCCACTTT. The chain employs TRBV29-1 and TRBJ1-6, with 8 nucleotides matching TRBD1. V was pared by 6 bases and J by 5 bases, with 3 bases of the junction left unmatched. There are 13 residues in the CDR3. The germline gives CDR1 SQVTM, CDR2 ANQGSEA.

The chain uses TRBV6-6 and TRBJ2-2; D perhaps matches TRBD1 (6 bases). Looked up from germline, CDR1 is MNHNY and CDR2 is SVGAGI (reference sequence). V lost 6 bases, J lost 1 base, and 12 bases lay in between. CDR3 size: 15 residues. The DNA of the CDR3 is TGTGCCAGCAGCGAGGGACATTTGAACACCGGGGAGCTGTTTTTT. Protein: CASSEGHLNTGELFF.